The clone carrying this T cell receptor beta chain appeared once. Its antigen is not known. Relative to the germline gene, one junction end is altered; a read error may explain this. The record originates from a study of T cells in Graves' hyperthyroidism and ophthalmopathy. RNA transcripts provided the source from which TCR beta CDR3 regions were amplified. The study used the HTBI primer set for a first-round RT-PCR of the TCR CDR3. MiXCR, applied by TCRdb to the multiplex PCR reads, yields one record per CDR3 protein. In the table there are some 760,000 distinct CDR3 sequences, 11% to 15% of which are singletons. PBMCs were derived from roughly 10 ml fresh peripheral blood. The germline V gene has CDR1 SGHNT and CDR2 YENEEA. This CDR3 has 15 amino acids. Study-level results: The model forecast ophthalmopathy, anticipating it by a median around 6.4 months before onset.

This rearrangement joins TRBV11-3 to TRBJ2-4; D gene uncertain. The sequencing sample was made of blood. The sequence derives from a woman between 18 and 29 years old with Graves' hyperthyroidism. The CDR3 DNA reads TGCGCCAGCAGCCAAGATCATTTGGAGCAAAACATTCAGTACTTC. Protein product: CASSQDHLEQNIQYF.